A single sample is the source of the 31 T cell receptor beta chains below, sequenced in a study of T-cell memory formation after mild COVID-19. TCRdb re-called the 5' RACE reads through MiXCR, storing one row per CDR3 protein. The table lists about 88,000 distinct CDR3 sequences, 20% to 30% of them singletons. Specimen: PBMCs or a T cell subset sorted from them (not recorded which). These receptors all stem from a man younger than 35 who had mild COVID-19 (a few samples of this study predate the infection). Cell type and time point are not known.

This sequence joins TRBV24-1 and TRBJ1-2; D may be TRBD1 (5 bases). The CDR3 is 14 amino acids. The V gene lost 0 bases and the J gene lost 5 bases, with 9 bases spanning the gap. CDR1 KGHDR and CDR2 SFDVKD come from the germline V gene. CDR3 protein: CATSDLEGVYGYTF. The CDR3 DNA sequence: TGTGCCACCAGTGATTTGGAAGGGGTTTATGGCTACACCTTC.

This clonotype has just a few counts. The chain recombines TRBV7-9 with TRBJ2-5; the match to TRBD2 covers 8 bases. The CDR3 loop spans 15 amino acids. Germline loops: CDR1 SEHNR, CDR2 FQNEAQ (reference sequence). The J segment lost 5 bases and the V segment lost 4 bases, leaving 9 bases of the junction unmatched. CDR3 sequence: CASSSGRLAWETQYF. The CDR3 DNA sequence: TGTGCCAGCAGCTCCGGAAGACTAGCGTGGGAGACCCAGTACTTC.

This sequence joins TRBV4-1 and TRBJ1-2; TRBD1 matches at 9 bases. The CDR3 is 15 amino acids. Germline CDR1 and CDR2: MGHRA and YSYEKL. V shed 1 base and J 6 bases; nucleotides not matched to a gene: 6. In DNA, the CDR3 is TGCGCCAGCAGCCAAGTATCACAGGGGGCGAATGGCTACACCTTC. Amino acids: CASSQVSQGANGYTF.

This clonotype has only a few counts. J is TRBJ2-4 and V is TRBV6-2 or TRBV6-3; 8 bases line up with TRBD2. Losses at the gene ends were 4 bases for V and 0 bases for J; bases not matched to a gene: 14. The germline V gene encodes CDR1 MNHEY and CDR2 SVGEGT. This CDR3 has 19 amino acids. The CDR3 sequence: CASSSLLFERGLAKNIQYF. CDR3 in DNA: TGTGCCAGCAGTTCCTTGCTCTTTGAGCGGGGGTTAGCCAAAAACATTCAGTACTTC.

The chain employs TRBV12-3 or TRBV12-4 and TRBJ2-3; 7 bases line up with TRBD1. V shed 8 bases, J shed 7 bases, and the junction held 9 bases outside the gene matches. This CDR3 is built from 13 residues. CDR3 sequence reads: CASGPQGGHTQYF. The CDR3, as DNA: TGTGCCAGCGGGCCACAAGGGGGCCATACGCAGTATTTT.

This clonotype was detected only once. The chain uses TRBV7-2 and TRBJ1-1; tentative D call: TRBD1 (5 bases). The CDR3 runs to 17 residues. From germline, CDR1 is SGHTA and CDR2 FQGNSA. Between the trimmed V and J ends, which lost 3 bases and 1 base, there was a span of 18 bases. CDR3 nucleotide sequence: TGTGCCAGCAGCTTCAAGACAGACCTAGGCGGGAACACTGAAGCTTTCTTT. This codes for CASSFKTDLGGNTEAFF. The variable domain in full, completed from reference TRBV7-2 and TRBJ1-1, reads GAGVSQSPSNKVTEKGKDVELRCDPISGHTALYWYRQSLGQGLEFLIYFQGNSAPDKSGLPSDRFSAERTGGSVSTLTIQRTQQEDSAVYLCASSFKTDLGGNTEAFFGQGTRLTVV.

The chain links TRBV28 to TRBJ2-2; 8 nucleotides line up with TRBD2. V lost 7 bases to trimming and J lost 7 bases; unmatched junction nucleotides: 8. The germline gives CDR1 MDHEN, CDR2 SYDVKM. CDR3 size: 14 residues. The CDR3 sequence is CASTTGGPFGELFF. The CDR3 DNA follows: TGTGCCAGCACAACGGGGGGGCCCTTCGGGGAGCTGTTTTTT.

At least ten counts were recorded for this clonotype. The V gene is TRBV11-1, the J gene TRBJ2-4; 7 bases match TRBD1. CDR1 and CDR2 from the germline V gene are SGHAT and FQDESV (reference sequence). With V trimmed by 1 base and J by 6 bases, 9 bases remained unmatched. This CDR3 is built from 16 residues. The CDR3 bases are TGTGCCAGCAGCTTAGACAGGGGTCCCATGGGAAACATTCAGTACTTC. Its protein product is CASSLDRGPMGNIQYF.

The CDR3 DNA reads as TGTGCCAGCAGCTGGGGACTAGCGGGGGGGAAGCAGTTCTTC. It yields the protein CASSWGLAGGKQFF. This sequence joins TRBV5-6 and TRBJ2-1; 16 bases map to TRBD2. CDR1 and CDR2 from the germline V gene are SGHDT and YYEEEE. This CDR3 region has 14 residues. V dropped 3 bases and J dropped 11; count of bases not matched to a gene: 2.

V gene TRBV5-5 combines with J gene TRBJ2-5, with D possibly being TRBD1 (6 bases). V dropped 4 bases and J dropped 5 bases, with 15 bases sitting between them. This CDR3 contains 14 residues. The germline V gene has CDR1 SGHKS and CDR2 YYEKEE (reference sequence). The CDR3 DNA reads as TGTGCCAGCAGCCCTGGTTGGGGGCAGGAGACCCAGTACTTC. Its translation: CASSPGWGQETQYF. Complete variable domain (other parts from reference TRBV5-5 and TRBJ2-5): DAGVTQSPTHLIKTRGQQVTLRCSPISGHKSVSWYQQVLGQGPQFIFQYYEKEERGRGNFPDRFSARQFPNYSSELNVNALLLGDSALYLCASSPGWGQETQYFGPGTRLLVL.

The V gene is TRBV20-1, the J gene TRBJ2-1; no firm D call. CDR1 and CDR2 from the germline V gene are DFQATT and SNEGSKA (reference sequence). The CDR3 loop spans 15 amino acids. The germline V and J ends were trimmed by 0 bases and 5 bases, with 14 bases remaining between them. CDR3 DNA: TGCAGTGCTAGAGAAGGGTACCGAACTCACAATGAGCAGTTCTTC. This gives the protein CSAREGYRTHNEQFF.

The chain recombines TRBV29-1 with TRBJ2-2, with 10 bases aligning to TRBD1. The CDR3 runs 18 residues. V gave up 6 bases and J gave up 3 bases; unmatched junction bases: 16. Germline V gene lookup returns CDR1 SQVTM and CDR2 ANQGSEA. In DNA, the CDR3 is TGCAGCGTCGACCCCACGGGGACAGGGGTTTTAGACACCGGGGAGCTGTTTTTT. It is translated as CSVDPTGTGVLDTGELFF.

The CDR3 DNA follows: TGTGCCAGCAGTGCGGGCAGTGGGGACGAGCAGTACTTC. This translates into CASSAGSGDEQYF. The chain carries TRBV9 and TRBJ2-7, with D possibly being TRBD2 (5 bases). This CDR3 has 13 amino acids. CDR1 is SGDLS and CDR2 is YYNGEE in the germline V gene. Trimming took 5 bases from V and 5 from J, leaving 14 bases between them.

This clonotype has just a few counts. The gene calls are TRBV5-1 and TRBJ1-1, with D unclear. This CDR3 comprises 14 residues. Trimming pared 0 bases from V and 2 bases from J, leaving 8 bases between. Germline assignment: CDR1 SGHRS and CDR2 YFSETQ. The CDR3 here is CASSLVEGNTEAFF. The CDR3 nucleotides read TGCGCCAGCAGCTTGGTCGAGGGTAACACTGAAGCTTTCTTT.

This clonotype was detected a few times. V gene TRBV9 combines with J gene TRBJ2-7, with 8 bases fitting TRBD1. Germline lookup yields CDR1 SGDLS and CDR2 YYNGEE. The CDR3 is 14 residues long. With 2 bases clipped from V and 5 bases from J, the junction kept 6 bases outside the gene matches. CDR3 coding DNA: TGTGCCAGCAGCGTGGCCTGGGGACAGGACGAGCAGTACTTC. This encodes CASSVAWGQDEQYF.

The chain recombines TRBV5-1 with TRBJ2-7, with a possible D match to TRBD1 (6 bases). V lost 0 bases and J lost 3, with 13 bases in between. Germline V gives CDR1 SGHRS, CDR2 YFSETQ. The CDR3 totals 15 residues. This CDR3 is CASSLEGGDYYEQYF. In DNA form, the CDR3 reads TGCGCCAGCAGCTTGGAAGGGGGTGACTACTACGAGCAGTACTTC.

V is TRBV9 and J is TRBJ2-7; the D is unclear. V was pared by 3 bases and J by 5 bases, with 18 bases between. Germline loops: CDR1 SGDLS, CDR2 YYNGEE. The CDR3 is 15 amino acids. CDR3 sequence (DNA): TGTGCCAGCAGCGCCTACCGGGCCCCCCAGGACGAGCAGTACTTC. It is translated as CASSAYRAPQDEQYF. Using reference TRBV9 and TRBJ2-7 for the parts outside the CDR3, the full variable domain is DSGVTQTPKHLITATGQRVTLRCSPRSGDLSVYWYQQSLDQGLQFLIQYYNGEERAKGNILERFSAQQFPDLHSELNLSSLELGDSALYFCASSAYRAPQDEQYFGPGTRLTVT.

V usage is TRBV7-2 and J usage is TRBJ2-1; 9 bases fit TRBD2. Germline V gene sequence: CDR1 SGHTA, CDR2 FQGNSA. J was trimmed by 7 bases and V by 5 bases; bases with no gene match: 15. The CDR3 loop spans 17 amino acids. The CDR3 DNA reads TGTGCCAGCAGCCCCCTGGCGGGGGGGCCTTTTTATAATGAGCAGTTCTTC. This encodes CASSPLAGGPFYNEQFF.

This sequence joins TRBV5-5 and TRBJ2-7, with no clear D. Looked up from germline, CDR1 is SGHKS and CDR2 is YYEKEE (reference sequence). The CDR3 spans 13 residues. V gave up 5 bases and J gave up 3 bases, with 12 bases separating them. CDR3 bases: TGTGCCAGCAGTTTCGGACGATACTACGAGCAGTACTTC. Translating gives CASSFGRYYEQYF.

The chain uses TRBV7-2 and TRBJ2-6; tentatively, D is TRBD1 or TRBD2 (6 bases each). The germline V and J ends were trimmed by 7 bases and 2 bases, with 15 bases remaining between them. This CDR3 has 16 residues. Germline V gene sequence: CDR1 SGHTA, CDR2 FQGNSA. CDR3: CASNYGRGAGANVLTF. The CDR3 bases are TGTGCCAGCAACTACGGAAGGGGGGCTGGGGCCAACGTCCTGACTTTC.

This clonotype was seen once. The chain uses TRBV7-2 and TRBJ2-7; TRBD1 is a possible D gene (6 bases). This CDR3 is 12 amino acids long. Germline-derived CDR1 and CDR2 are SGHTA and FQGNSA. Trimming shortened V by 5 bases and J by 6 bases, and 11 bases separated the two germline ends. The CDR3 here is CASSPPGAEQYF. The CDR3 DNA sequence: TGTGCCAGCAGCCCTCCAGGGGCCGAGCAGTACTTC.

CDR3 nucleotides: TGTGCCAGCAGTGCTTACACAGGGGGCCAAGAGACCCAGTACTTC. This codes for CASSAYTGGQETQYF. V gene TRBV6-1 combines with J gene TRBJ2-5, with TRBD1 matching over 8 bases. The trim removed 4 bases at V and 1 base at J, leaving 5 bases unmatched. CDR1 and CDR2 from the germline V gene are MNHNS and SASEGT. This CDR3 is 15 amino acids long.

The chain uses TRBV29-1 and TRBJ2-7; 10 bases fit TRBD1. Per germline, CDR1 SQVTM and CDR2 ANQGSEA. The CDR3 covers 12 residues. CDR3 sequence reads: CTGQGGSGEQYF. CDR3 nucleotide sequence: TGCACCGGACAGGGGGGGAGTGGGGAGCAGTACTTC.

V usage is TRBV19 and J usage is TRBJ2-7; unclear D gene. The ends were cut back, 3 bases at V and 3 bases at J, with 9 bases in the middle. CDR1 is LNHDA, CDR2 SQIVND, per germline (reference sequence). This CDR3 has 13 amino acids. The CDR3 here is CASSIGVGYEQYF. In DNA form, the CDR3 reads TGTGCCAGTAGTATTGGGGTAGGCTACGAGCAGTACTTC.

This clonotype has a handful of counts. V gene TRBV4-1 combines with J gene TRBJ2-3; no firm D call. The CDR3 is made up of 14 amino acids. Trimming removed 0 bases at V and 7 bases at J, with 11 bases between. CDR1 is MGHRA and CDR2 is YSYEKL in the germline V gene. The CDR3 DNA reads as TGCGCCAGCAGCCAAGATGAGACTTTGAATACGCAGTATTTT. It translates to CASSQDETLNTQYF.

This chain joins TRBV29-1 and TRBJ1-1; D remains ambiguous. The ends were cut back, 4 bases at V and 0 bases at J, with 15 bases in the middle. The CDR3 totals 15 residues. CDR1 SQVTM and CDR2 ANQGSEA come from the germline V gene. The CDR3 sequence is CSVVSAETMNTEAFF. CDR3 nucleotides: TGCAGCGTTGTTTCGGCGGAAACCATGAACACTGAAGCTTTCTTT.

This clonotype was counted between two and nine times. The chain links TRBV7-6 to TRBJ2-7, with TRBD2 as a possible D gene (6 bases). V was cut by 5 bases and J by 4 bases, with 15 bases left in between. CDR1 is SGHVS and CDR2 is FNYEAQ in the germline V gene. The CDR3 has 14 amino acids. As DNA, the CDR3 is TGTGCCAGCAGCCCGAGACTAGGAGGGTACGAGCAGTACGTC. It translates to CASSPRLGGYEQYV.

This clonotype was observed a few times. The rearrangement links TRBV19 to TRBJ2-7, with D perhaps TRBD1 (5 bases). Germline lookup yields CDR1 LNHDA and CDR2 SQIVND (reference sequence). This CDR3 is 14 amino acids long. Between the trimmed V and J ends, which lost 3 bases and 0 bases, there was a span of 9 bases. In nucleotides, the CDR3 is TGTGCCAGTAGTATGGGGCTTGTCTCCTACGAGCAGTACTTC. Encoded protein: CASSMGLVSYEQYF.

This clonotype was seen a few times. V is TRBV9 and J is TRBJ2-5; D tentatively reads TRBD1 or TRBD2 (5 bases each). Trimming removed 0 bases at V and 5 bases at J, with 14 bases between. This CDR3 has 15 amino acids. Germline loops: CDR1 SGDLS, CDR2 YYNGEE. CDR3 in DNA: TGTGCCAGCAGCGTAGATACAAACTGGGGGGAGACCCAGTACTTC. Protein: CASSVDTNWGETQYF.

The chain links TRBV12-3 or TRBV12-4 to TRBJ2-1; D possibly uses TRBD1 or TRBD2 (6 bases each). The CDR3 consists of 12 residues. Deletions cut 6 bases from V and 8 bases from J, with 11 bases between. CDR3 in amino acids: CASSPGGDEQFF. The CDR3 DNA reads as TGTGCCAGCAGCCCCGGGGGCGATGAGCAGTTCTTC.

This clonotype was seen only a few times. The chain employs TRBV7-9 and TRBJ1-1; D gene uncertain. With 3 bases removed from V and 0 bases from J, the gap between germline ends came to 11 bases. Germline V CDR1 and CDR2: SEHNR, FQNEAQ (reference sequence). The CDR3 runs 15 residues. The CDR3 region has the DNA TGTGCCAGCAGCTTTGGGCAGACCATGAACACTGAAGCTTTCTTT. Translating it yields CASSFGQTMNTEAFF.